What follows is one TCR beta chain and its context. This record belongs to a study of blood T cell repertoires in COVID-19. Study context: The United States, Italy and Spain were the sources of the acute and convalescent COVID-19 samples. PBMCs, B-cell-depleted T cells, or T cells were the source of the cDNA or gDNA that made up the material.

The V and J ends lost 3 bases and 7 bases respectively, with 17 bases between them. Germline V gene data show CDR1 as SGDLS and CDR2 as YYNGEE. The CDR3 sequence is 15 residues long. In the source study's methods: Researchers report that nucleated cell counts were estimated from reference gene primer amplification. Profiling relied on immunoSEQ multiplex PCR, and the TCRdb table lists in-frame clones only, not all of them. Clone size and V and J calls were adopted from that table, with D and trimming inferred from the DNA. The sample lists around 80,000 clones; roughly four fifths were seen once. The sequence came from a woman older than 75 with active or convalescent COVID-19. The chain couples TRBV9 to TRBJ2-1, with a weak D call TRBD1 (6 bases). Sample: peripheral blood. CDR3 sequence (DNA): TGTGCCAGCAGCGAGGGCCCGGGGACAAGAAATGAGCAGTTCTTC. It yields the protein CASSEGPGTRNEQFF.